Listed here is a single T cell receptor beta chain. Its target is not known. This sample was taken from a study of metastatic and nonmetastatic thyroid tumors. Overall study context: Across blood and tumor or nodule tissue, repertoires from malignant and benign thyroid patients were compared with one another.

In the authors' methods: It was from CDR3 differences across clinicopathological groups that a distant-metastasis classifier for papillary thyroid cancer was built. Through MiXCR, TCRdb re-clonotyped the PCR reads. The V and J calls come from TCRdb's annotation, not from the publication. This table has some 16,000 clones, 24% appearing once. Study-level points and caveats: Malignant thyroid tumors reportedly exceeded benign nodules significantly in TCR beta diversity, with the difference appearing in blood and tumor.

Before thyroid surgery, none of the patients had received any treatment. The receptor comes from a male donor with papillary thyroid cancer or a benign thyroid nodule (not recorded which). Some clones in this sample may be carry-over from other donors' samples. Sequenced sample: tumor tissue.

The chain's CDR3 is CASSLRPYSYNEQFF. The CDR3 coding sequence is TGTGCCAGCAGCTTGAGGCCTTACTCCTACAATGAGCAGTTCTTC. The rearrangement uses TRBV5-5 and TRBJ2-1; D not resolved. Germline V CDR1 and CDR2: SGHKS, YYEKEE (reference sequence). Deletions cut 1 base from V and 0 bases from J, with 8 bases between. The CDR3 runs 15 residues.